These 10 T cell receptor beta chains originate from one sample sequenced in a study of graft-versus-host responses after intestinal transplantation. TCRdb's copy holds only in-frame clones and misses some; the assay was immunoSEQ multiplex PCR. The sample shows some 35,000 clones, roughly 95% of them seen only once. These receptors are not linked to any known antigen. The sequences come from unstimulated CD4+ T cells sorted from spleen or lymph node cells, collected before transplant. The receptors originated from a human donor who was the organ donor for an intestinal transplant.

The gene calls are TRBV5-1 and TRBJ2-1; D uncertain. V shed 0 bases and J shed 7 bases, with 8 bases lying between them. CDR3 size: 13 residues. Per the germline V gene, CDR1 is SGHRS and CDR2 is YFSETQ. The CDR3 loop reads CASSLDRENEQFF. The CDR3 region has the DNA TGCGCCAGCAGCTTGGATAGAGAAAATGAGCAGTTCTTC.

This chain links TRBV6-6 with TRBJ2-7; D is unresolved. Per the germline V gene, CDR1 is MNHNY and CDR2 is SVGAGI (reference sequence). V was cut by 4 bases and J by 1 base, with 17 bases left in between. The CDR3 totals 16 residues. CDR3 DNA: TGTGCCAGCAGTTTGGGTTTATTGCAGACATCCTACGAGCAGTACTTC. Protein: CASSLGLLQTSYEQYF.

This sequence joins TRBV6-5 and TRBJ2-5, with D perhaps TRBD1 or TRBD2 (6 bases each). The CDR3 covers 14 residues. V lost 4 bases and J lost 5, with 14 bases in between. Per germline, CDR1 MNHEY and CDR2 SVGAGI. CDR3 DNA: TGTGCCAGCAGTTCCCTAGGGGGGTCGGAGACCCAGTACTTC. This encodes CASSSLGGSETQYF.

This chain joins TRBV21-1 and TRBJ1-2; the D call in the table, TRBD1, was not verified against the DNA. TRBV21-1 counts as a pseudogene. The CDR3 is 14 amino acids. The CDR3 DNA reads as TGTGCCAGCAGCAAAGGAGGGGACAGGGATGGCTACACCTTC. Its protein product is CASSKGGDRDGYTF.

CDR3 sequence reads: CASSTDRAFYEQYF. CDR3 DNA sequence: TGCGCCAGCAGCACGGACAGGGCGTTCTACGAGCAGTACTTC. The V and J genes are TRBV5-1 and TRBJ2-7; 8 bases agree with TRBD1. Germline CDR1 is SGHRS and CDR2 is YFSETQ. CDR3 size: 14 residues. Trimming at V came to 4 bases and at J to 3 bases, leaving 6 bases not matched to a gene.

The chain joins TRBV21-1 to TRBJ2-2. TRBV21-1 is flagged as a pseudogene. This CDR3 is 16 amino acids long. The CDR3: CASTPRVGGWTGELFF. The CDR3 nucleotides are TGTGCCAGCACCCCAAGGGTGGGGGGCTGGACCGGGGAGCTGTTTTTT.

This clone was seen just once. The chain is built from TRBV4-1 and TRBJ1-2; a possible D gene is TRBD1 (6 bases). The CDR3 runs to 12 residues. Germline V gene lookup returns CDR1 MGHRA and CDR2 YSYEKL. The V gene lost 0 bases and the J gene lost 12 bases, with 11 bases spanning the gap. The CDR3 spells CASSQDMGAHTF. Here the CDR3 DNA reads TGCGCCAGCAGCCAAGATATGGGGGCTCACACCTTC.

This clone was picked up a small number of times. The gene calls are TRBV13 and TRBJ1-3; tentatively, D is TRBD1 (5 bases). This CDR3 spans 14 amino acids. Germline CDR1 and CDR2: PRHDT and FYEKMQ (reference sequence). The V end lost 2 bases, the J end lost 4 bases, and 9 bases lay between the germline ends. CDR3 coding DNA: TGTGCCAGCAGCTTAACGGGGCTAGGAAACACCATATATTTT. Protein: CASSLTGLGNTIYF.

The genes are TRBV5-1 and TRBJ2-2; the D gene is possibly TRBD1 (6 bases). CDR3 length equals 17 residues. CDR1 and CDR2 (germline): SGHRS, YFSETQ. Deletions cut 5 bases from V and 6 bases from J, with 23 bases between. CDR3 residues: CASRPGRTGHLPGELFF. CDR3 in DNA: TGCGCCAGCAGGCCGGGCCGAACGGGACACCTACCCGGGGAGCTGTTTTTT.

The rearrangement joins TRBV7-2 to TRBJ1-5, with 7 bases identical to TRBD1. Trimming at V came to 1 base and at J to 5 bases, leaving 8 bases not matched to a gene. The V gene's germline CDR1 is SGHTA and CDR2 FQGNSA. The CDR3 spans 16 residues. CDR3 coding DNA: TGTGCCAGCAGCTTAGTGGGGTCAGGGGGTGATCAGCCCCAGCATTTT. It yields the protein CASSLVGSGGDQPQHF.